Each of the 31 T cell receptor beta chains below was sequenced from the same sample in a study of Graves' ophthalmopathy and Graves' hyperthyroidism. RNA served as the template for amplifying TCR beta CDR3 regions. RT-PCR was first run with HTBI primers, then multiplex PCR in a second round. In TCRdb, the multiplex PCR reads were re-called with MiXCR into one record per CDR3 protein. The sample lists around 600,000 distinct CDR3 sequences; over 40% were seen once. The material sequenced was peripheral blood. These receptors were collected from an adult man with Graves' ophthalmopathy.

CDR3 DNA: TGCGCCAGCAGCTTGGTAGTGACTAGCGGATCCTACGAGCAGTACTTC. Protein: CASSLVVTSGSYEQYF. The V gene is TRBV5-1, the J gene TRBJ2-7, with 9 nucleotides matching TRBD2. V lost 0 bases to trimming and J lost 1 base; unmatched junction nucleotides: 5. Germline V CDR1 and CDR2: SGHRS, YFSETQ. This CDR3 spans 16 amino acids. Based on the CDR3 plus reference TRBV5-1 and TRBJ2-7, the full variable domain is KAGVTQTPRYLIKTRGQQVTLSCSPISGHRSVSWYQQTPGQGLQFLFEYFSETQRNKGNFPGRFSGRQFSNSRSEMNVSTLELGDSALYLCASSLVVTSGSYEQYFGPGTRLTVT.

Comments on this clonotype: A much more abundant neighbour one base away suggests this may be a read error. This rearrangement joins TRBV9 to TRBJ1-1, with 8 bases fitting TRBD1. The CDR3 is 16 residues long. Germline CDR1 is SGDLS and CDR2 is YYNGEE. Written as DNA, the CDR3 is TGTGGCAGCAGCGCGGGACAGGTTGACATGAACACTGAAGCTTTCTTT. Translated, it gives CGSSAGQVDMNTEAFF. Filled out from reference TRBV9 and TRBJ1-1, the complete variable domain reads DSGVTQTPKHLITATGQRVTLRCSPRSGDLSVYWYQQSLDQGLQFLIQYYNGEERAKGNILERFSAQQFPDLHSELNLSSLELGDSALYFCGSSAGQVDMNTEAFFGQGTRLTVV.

The chain combines TRBV25-1 with TRBJ1-4, with 11 nucleotides matching TRBD1. V lost 2 bases to trimming and J lost 0 bases; unmatched junction nucleotides: 8. CDR3 length: 19 residues. CDR1 MGHDK and CDR2 SYGVNS come from the germline V gene. CDR3 in DNA: TGTGCCAGCAGTGAACGGGGGACAGGGGGATTTACAACTAATGAAAAACTGTTTTTT. Translation: CASSERGTGGFTTNEKLFF. Drawing the rest from reference TRBV25-1 and TRBJ1-4, the complete variable domain is EADIYQTPRYLVIGTGKKITLECSQTMGHDKMYWYQQDPGMELHLIHYSYGVNSTEKGDLSSESTVSRIRTEHFPLTLESARPSHTSQYLCASSERGTGGFTTNEKLFFGSGTQLSVL.

This clonotype is a singleton in its sample. The chain uses TRBV29-1 and TRBJ2-7; TRBD2 might be the D (6 bases). Germline CDR1 is SQVTM and CDR2 is ANQGSEA. This CDR3 comprises 10 residues. V gave up 1 base and J gave up 9 bases, with 7 bases separating them. The CDR3: CSVEVGGQYF. DNA of the CDR3: TGCAGCGTTGAAGTCGGGGGGCAGTACTTC.

This clonotype came up many times. Germline and junction disagree at one end, which may indicate a read error. This chain joins TRBV20-1 and TRBJ1-5; D not resolved. Germline V gives CDR1 DFQATT, CDR2 SNEGSKA (reference sequence). The length of the CDR3 is 12 residues. CDR3 protein: CSARESNQPQHF. CDR3 DNA: TGCAGTGCTCGAGAAAGCAATCAGCCCCAGCATTTT.

This clonotype was observed at least ten times. The chain joins TRBV7-2 to TRBJ2-5, with a possible D match to TRBD1 (5 bases). Germline V gene sequence: CDR1 SGHTA, CDR2 FQGNSA. This CDR3 comprises 14 residues. V was shortened by 7 bases and J by 1 base, with 13 bases between the two germline ends. The DNA for the CDR3 is TGTGCCAGCACCGCCACAGGAAGCCAAGAGACCCAGTACTTC. Translation gives CASTATGSQETQYF.

The chain combines TRBV2 with TRBJ2-5, with D unclear. Near its end, the DNA agrees better with TRBJ2-1, so the J call may be wrong. Germline V gene sequence: CDR1 SNHLY, CDR2 FYNNEI. The CDR3 consists of 10 residues. The CDR3 loop is CASGNNEQFF. In DNA, the CDR3 is TGTGCCAGCGGAAACAATGAGCAGTTCTTC.

This clonotype has at least ten counts. The chain combines TRBV7-2 with TRBJ2-7, with 7 bases identical to TRBD2. This CDR3 region has 14 residues. V was pared by 1 base and J by 2 bases, with 2 bases of the junction left unmatched. From germline, CDR1 is SGHTA and CDR2 FQGNSA. The CDR3 reads CASSLVGGTYEQYF. The CDR3 region has the DNA TGTGCCAGCAGCTTAGTCGGGGGGACCTACGAGCAGTACTTC.

The chain combines TRBV7-8 with TRBJ1-1; D not resolved. V was clipped by 1 base and J by 3 bases, with 12 bases between them. Germline values: CDR1 SGHVS, CDR2 FQNEAQ. The CDR3 runs to 15 residues. CDR3 region: CASSLVGSGYTEAFF. The CDR3 DNA sequence: TGTGCCAGCAGCTTAGTAGGGTCTGGCTACACTGAAGCTTTCTTT.

V is TRBV7-2 and J is TRBJ2-3, with D uncertain. This CDR3 has 13 amino acids. The germline gives CDR1 SGHTA, CDR2 FQGNSA. The V and J ends lost 5 bases and 6 bases respectively, with 12 bases between them. The DNA of the CDR3 is TGTGCCAGCAGCGCCGCTATTGTCGATACGCAGTATTTT. It yields the protein CASSAAIVDTQYF. Together with reference TRBV7-2 and TRBJ2-3, the CDR3 gives the full variable domain: GAGVSQSPSNKVTEKGKDVELRCDPISGHTALYWYRQSLGQGLEFLIYFQGNSAPDKSGLPSDRFSAERTGGSVSTLTIQRTQQEDSAVYLCASSAAIVDTQYFGPGTRLTVL.

The rearrangement joins TRBV20-1 to TRBJ1-1, with 9 positions matching TRBD1. The CDR3 has 14 residues. V shed 4 bases, J shed 2 bases, and the junction held 5 bases outside the gene matches. The germline V gene encodes CDR1 DFQATT and CDR2 SNEGSKA (reference sequence). This chain's CDR3 is CSATQGASNTEAFF. In DNA, the CDR3 is TGCAGTGCTACACAGGGGGCTTCTAACACTGAAGCTTTCTTT.

This clonotype was observed at least ten times. This chain uses TRBV5-1 with TRBJ2-5, with TRBD2 identical over 8 bases. This CDR3 has 16 amino acids. With V trimmed by 0 bases and J by 1 base, 5 bases remained unmatched. Germline CDR1 is SGHRS and CDR2 is YFSETQ. The CDR3, as DNA: TGCGCCAGCAGCTTGGTTGCGGGGGGCCTCCAAGAGACCCAGTACTTC. Translated, it gives CASSLVAGGLQETQYF.

This clonotype occurred a few times. The gene calls are TRBV6-6 and TRBJ1-1; a weak D match, TRBD1 (5 bases). V lost 1 base and J lost 7, with 13 bases in between. CDR3 length: 14 residues. CDR1 is MNHNY and CDR2 is SVGAGI in the germline V gene (reference sequence). The CDR3 DNA follows: TGTGCCAGCAGTTACTGGACACGGGGGGTTGAAGCTTTCTTT. It translates to CASSYWTRGVEAFF.

Comments on this clonotype: Given a much more abundant clone one base away, this may be a read error. The chain has TRBV10-3 and TRBJ1-2; D is unresolved. Trimming cost V 11 bases and J 13 bases, with 17 bases left between them. Germline lookup yields CDR1 ENHRY and CDR2 SYGVKD. The CDR3 runs to 10 residues. CDR3 residues: CAGSSKESTF. DNA of the CDR3: TGTGCCGGCAGTTCCAAGGAGAGCACCTTC.

J is TRBJ1-6 and V is TRBV7-9; 7 nucleotides align to TRBD1. Germline V gene sequence: CDR1 SEHNR, CDR2 FQNEAQ (reference sequence). The CDR3 length is 14 residues. V gave up 1 base and J gave up 14 bases; unmatched junction bases: 8. The DNA for the CDR3 is TGTGCCAGCAGCTTAGTGGGACAGTGGGGCACCCTCCACTTT. Its translation is CASSLVGQWGTLHF. The full variable domain, rest sourced from reference TRBV7-9 and TRBJ1-6, is DTGVSQNPRHKITKRGQNVTFRCDPISEHNRLYWYRQTLGQGPEFLTYFQNEAQLEKSRLLSDRFSAERPKGSFSTLEIQRTEQGDSAMYLCASSLVGQWGTLHFGNGTRLTVT.

This chain connects TRBV5-1 to TRBJ2-3; D ambiguous. V was trimmed by 0 bases and J by 4 bases, leaving 9 bases between them. Per germline, CDR1 SGHRS and CDR2 YFSETQ. This CDR3 is built from 14 residues. CDR3 nucleotide sequence: TGCGCCAGCAGCTTGGTCGCCGGGTCAGATACGCAGTATTTT. Translation gives CASSLVAGSDTQYF. Full variable domain (rest looked up from reference TRBV5-1 and TRBJ2-3): KAGVTQTPRYLIKTRGQQVTLSCSPISGHRSVSWYQQTPGQGLQFLFEYFSETQRNKGNFPGRFSGRQFSNSRSEMNVSTLELGDSALYLCASSLVAGSDTQYFGPGTRLTVL.

This clonotype was seen a handful of times. V usage is TRBV12-3 or TRBV12-4 and J usage is TRBJ1-5, with D possibly matching TRBD1 (6 bases). The CDR3 totals 14 residues. V dropped 4 bases and J dropped 7 bases, with 14 bases sitting between them. Here the CDR3 DNA reads TGTGCCAGCAGTTCAGAGGGGGGCGAGCAGCCCCAGCATTTT. Its protein product is CASSSEGGEQPQHF.

This chain links TRBV9 with TRBJ1-6; possible D gene TRBD1, 6 bases. Looked up from germline, CDR1 is SGDLS and CDR2 is YYNGEE. Trimming pared 6 bases from V and 5 bases from J, leaving 15 bases between. This CDR3 comprises 15 residues. The CDR3 bases are TGTGCCAGCACCTCGGGGGGCGCCCATAATTCACCCCTCCACTTT. As protein: CASTSGGAHNSPLHF.

This clonotype was counted many times. The chain combines TRBV7-2 with TRBJ1-2; possible D gene TRBD1, 6 bases. This CDR3 has 12 amino acids. Germline loops: CDR1 SGHTA, CDR2 FQGNSA. Trimming shortened V by 8 bases and J by 8 bases, and 15 bases separated the two germline ends. The CDR3 coding sequence is TGTGCCAGCTCGCGGGGGGCCTGGGGCTACACCTTC. This encodes CASSRGAWGYTF.

The chain has TRBV2 and TRBJ2-7, with a possible D match to TRBD1 (8 bases). CDR1 is SNHLY, CDR2 FYNNEI, per germline. V gave up 10 bases and J gave up 2 bases, with 12 bases separating them. CDR3 size: 12 residues. CDR3 DNA: TGTGCCAACAGGGGGGGGACCTACGAGCAGTACTTC. Translation: CANRGGTYEQYF.

With respect to this clonotype: This likely comes from a read error, as the CDR3 has no conserved phenylalanine or tryptophan at its end. The genes are TRBV19 and TRBJ2-7; no reliable D call. V was shortened by 4 bases and J by 5 bases, with 15 bases between the two germline ends. Per germline, CDR1 LNHDA and CDR2 SQIVND (reference sequence). This CDR3 is built from 14 residues. CDR3 bases: TGTGCCAGTAGTACAACGGCCTTCTTCCACGAGCAGTACTTA. It specifies CASSTTAFFHEQYL.

The chain joins TRBV24-1 to TRBJ2-5; 10 bases align to TRBD1. Germline V CDR1 and CDR2: KGHDR, SFDVKD. The CDR3 contains 15 residues. The junction had 10 bases not matched to a gene; V was cut back by 4 bases and J by 9 bases. CDR3 in amino acids: CATSDGQGVNRPQYF. CDR3 sequence (DNA): TGTGCCACCAGTGACGGACAGGGGGTCAATCGGCCCCAGTACTTC.

The chain recombines TRBV5-1 with TRBJ2-7; D is undetermined. CDR3 length: 14 residues. The germline V and J ends were trimmed by 0 bases and 1 base, with 8 bases remaining between them. Germline CDR1 is SGHRS and CDR2 is YFSETQ. The CDR3: CASSLAPISYEQYF. The CDR3 DNA reads as TGCGCCAGCAGCTTGGCTCCGATTTCCTACGAGCAGTACTTC.

This clonotype was counted only a few times. The chain joins TRBV12-3 or TRBV12-4 to TRBJ1-1; no definite D call. The CDR3 is 13 amino acids. V dropped 3 bases and J dropped 5 bases, with 10 bases sitting between them. CDR3 DNA: TGTGCCAGCAGTTTTGGAGTGGATACTGAAGCTTTCTTT. It codes for CASSFGVDTEAFF.

V gene TRBV4-1 combines with J gene TRBJ1-5, with 7 bases aligning to TRBD1. In germline, CDR1 is MGHRA, CDR2 YSYEKL. Trimming at V came to 1 base and at J to 4 bases, leaving 10 bases not matched to a gene. This CDR3 region has 17 residues. CDR3 nucleotides: TGCGCCAGCAGCCAAGTAGGGGGACAGCTTTTAAATCAGCCCCAGCATTTT. This encodes CASSQVGGQLLNQPQHF.

In this sample, this clonotype turned up many times. This chain joins TRBV24-1 and TRBJ2-2, with TRBD1 identical over 7 bases. The CDR3 sequence is 14 residues long. CDR1 KGHDR and CDR2 SFDVKD come from the germline V gene. Trimming at V came to 5 bases and at J to 3 bases, leaving 2 bases not matched to a gene. The CDR3 protein is CATSGQGDTGELFF. The CDR3 DNA reads as TGTGCCACCAGTGGCCAGGGGGACACCGGGGAGCTGTTTTTT.

The CDR3: CASSQVPMRASSNSNQPQHF. The CDR3, as DNA: TGCGCCAGCAGCCAAGTTCCTATGCGAGCGTCCTCGAATAGCAATCAGCCCCAGCATTTT. This chain links TRBV4-1 with TRBJ1-5; D remains ambiguous. Germline V gene sequence: CDR1 MGHRA, CDR2 YSYEKL. V lost 1 base and J 0 bases, leaving 22 bases between the germline ends. The CDR3 covers 20 residues.

This clonotype has ten or more counts. The junction differs from germline at one of its ends, possibly a read error. V and J are TRBV5-1 and TRBJ2-5; D is tentatively TRBD1 or TRBD2 (8 bases each). The CDR3 has 15 residues. Germline-derived CDR1 and CDR2 are SGHRS and YFSETQ. This CDR3 reads CASSLAGTGGETQYF. The CDR3 coding sequence is TGTGCCAGCAGTTTAGCGGGGACAGGTGGGGAGACCCAGTACTTC.

This clonotype showed up many times. This chain uses TRBV7-9 with TRBJ2-7; D gene unclear. Trimming stripped 1 base from V and 0 bases from J, with 7 bases between. The CDR3 is 14 amino acids. The germline gives CDR1 SEHNR, CDR2 FQNEAQ (reference sequence). The CDR3 DNA is TGTGCCAGCAGCTTAGTAGGCAGCTCCTACGAGCAGTACTTC. This encodes CASSLVGSSYEQYF.

This clonotype was seen repeatedly, ten times or more. Just one base apart from a much larger clone, this may be a read error. The chain carries TRBV6-6 and TRBJ2-7; 9 bases fit TRBD1. The V gene's germline CDR1 is MNHNY and CDR2 SVGAGI (reference sequence). Trimming cost V 7 bases and J 3 bases; bases outside gene matches: 4. The CDR3 is 13 residues long. This chain's CDR3 is CASTPGQGYEQYF. The CDR3 coding sequence is TGTGCCAGCACCCCGGGACAGGGCTACGAGCAGTACTTC.

This clonotype occurred a few times. The junction departs from the called germline gene at one end, perhaps through a read error. The chain joins TRBV7-2 to TRBJ2-3; TRBD2 aligns across 9 bases. In germline, CDR1 is SGHTA, CDR2 FQGNSA. The CDR3 is 15 amino acids. The CDR3 spells CASSLGLAGTDTQYF. The CDR3 DNA follows: TGTGCCAGTAGCTTAGGTCTAGCGGGAACAGATACGCAGTATTTT.